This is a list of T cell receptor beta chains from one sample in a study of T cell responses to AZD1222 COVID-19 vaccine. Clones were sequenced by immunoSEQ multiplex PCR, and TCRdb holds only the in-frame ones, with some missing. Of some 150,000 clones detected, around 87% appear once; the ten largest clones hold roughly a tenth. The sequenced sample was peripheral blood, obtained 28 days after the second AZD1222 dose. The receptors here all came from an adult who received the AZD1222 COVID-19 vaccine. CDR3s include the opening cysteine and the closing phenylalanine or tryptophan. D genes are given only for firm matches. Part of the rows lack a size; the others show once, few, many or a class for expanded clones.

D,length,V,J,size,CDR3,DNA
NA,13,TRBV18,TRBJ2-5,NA,CASSPWGVETQYF,TGTGCCAGCTCACCCTGGGGGGTTGAGACCCAGTACTTC
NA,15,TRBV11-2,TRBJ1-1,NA,CASSLWGGGATEAFF,TGTGCCAGCAGCTTATGGGGCGGGGGAGCCACTGAAGCTTTCTTT
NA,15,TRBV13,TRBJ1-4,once,CASSSGRATNEKLFF,TGTGCCAGCAGCTCAGGCAGAGCAACTAATGAAAAACTGTTTTTT
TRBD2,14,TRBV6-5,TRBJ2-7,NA,CASSTGLARGEQYF,TGTGCCAGCAGTACCGGACTAGCCCGAGGCGAGCAGTACTTC
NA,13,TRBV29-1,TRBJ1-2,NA,CSVTPGTAFGYTF,TGCAGCGTTACACCGGGGACGGCGTTTGGCTACACCTTC
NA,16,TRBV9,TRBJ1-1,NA,CASSANHGGTNTEAFF,TGTGCCAGCAGCGCCAACCACGGGGGGACGAACACTGAAGCTTTCTTT
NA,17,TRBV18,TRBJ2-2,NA,CASSPGAEEWVTGELFF,TGTGCCAGCTCACCTGGCGCCGAGGAATGGGTAACCGGGGAGCTGTTTTTT
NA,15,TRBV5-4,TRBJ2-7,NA,CASSLKTGQSYEQYF,TGTGCCAGCAGCTTAAAAACAGGACAGTCCTACGAGCAGTACTTC
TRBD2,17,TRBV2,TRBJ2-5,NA,CASSGGLTSGIQETQYF,TGTGCCAGCAGTGGGGGGTTAACTAGCGGGATCCAAGAGACCCAGTACTTC
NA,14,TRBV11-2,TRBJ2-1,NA,CASAGALTYNEQFF,TGTGCCAGCGCAGGGGCATTAACCTACAATGAGCAGTTCTTC
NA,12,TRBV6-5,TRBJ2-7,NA,CASRGSSYEQYF,TGTGCCAGCAGGGGTTCCTCCTACGAGCAGTACTTC
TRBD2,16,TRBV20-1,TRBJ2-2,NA,CSASQREAPNTGELFF,TGCAGTGCTAGTCAGCGGGAGGCCCCGAACACCGGGGAGCTGTTTTTT
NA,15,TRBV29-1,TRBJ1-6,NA,CSVAMTNSYNSPLHF,TGCAGCGTTGCGATGACCAACTCCTATAATTCACCCCTCCACTTT
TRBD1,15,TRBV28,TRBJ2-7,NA,CASSPPGTGGWEQYF,TGTGCCAGCAGTCCCCCCGGGACAGGGGGCTGGGAGCAGTACTTC
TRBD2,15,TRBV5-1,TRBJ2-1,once,CASSYSGGSHNEQFF,TGCGCCAGCAGTTATAGCGGGGGGTCTCACAATGAGCAGTTCTTC
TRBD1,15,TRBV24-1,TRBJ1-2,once,CATSDPDRGQYGYTF,TGTGCCACCAGTGATCCGGACAGGGGGCAATATGGCTACACCTTC
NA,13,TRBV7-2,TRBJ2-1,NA,CASSSSSPGEQFF,TGTGCCAGCAGCTCTTCTAGCCCGGGTGAGCAGTTCTTC
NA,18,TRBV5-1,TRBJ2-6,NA,CASSPSTGDIRGANVLTF,TGCGCCAGCAGCCCGTCTACAGGTGACATACGGGGGGCCAACGTCCTGACTTTC
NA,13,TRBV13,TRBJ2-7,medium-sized,CASSWAPRYEQYF,TGTGCCAGCAGCTGGGCCCCTCGGTACGAGCAGTACTTC
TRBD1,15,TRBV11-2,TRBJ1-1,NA,CASTTGGAENTEAFF,TGTGCCAGCACGACAGGGGGCGCGGAGAACACTGAAGCTTTCTTT
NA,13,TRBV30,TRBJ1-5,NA,CAWSSDSNQPQHF,TGTGCCTGGAGTTCAGACAGCAATCAGCCCCAGCATTTT
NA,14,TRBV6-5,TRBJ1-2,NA,CASSYVGRDYGYTF,TGTGCCAGCAGTTACGTCGGCAGGGACTATGGCTACACCTTC
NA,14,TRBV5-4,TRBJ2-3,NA,CASSLRQNTDTQYF,TGTGCCAGCAGCCTGAGACAGAACACAGATACGCAGTATTTT
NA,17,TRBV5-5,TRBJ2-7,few,CASSLYASGRGSGEQYF,TGTGCCAGCAGCTTGTACGCTTCCGGGAGAGGCAGTGGGGAGCAGTACTTC
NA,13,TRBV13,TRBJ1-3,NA,CASSPRQGNTIYF,TGTGCCAGCAGCCCCCGCCAGGGAAACACCATATATTTT
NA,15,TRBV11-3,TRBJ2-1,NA,CASSLGPVIYNEQFF,TGTGCCAGCAGCTTAGGCCCAGTGATATACAATGAGCAGTTCTTC
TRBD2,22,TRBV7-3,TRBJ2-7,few,CASSSPGGSPHSWREGSYEQYF,TGTGCCAGCAGCTCTCCGGGGGGTTCTCCCCACTCTTGGCGGGAGGGCTCCTACGAGCAGTACTTC
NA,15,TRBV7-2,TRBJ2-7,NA,CASSLGGAFTYEQYF,TGTGCCAGCAGCTTGGGGGGAGCCTTTACCTACGAGCAGTACTTC
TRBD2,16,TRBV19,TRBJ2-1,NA,CASSIVGMGLAHEQFF,TGTGCCAGTAGTATAGTGGGAATGGGACTAGCGCATGAGCAGTTCTTC
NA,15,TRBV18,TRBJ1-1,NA,CASSPSTGWNTEAFF,TGTGCCAGCTCACCATCGACAGGTTGGAACACTGAAGCTTTCTTT
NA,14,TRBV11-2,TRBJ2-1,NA,CASASALRLDEQFF,TGTGCCAGCGCTAGCGCCCTAAGGCTCGATGAGCAGTTCTTC
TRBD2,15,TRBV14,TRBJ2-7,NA,CASSHWTSSGYEQYF,TGTGCCAGCAGCCACTGGACTAGCTCGGGGTACGAGCAGTACTTC
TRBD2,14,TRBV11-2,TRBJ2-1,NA,CASSPTSGRAEQFF,TGTGCCAGCAGTCCTACTAGCGGGAGGGCCGAGCAGTTCTTC
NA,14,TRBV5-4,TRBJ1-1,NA,CASSAGTVNTEAFF,TGTGCCAGCAGCGCCGGGACGGTGAACACTGAAGCTTTCTTT
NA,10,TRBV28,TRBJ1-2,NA,CANTSGGYTF,TGTGCCAACACCTCTGGGGGCTACACCTTC
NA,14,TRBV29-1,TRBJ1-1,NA,CSVLLGALNTEAFF,TGCAGCGTTTTGCTAGGGGCCCTGAACACTGAAGCTTTCTTT
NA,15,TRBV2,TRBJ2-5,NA,CASRSQGLAGETQYF,TGTGCCAGCAGGTCACAGGGCCTTGCCGGGGAGACCCAGTACTTC
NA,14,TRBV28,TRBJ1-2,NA,CASSFGTSPYGYTF,TGTGCCAGCAGTTTTGGTACAAGCCCCTATGGCTACACCTTC